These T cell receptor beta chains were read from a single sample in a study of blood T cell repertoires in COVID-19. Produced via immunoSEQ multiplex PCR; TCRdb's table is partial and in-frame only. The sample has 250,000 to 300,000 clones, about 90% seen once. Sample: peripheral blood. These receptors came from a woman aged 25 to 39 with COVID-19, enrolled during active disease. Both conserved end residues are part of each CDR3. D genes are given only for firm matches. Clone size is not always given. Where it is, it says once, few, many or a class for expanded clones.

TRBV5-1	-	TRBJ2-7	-	CASSLAPGYEQYF	TGCGCCAGCAGCTTGGCCCCGGGATACGAGCAGTACTTC
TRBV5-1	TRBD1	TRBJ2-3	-	CASTPGQRPDTQYF	TGCGCCAGCACCCCGGGACAGCGCCCTGATACGCAGTATTTT
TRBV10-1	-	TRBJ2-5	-	CASRPRDTQETQYF	TGCGCCAGCAGGCCCCGGGATACTCAAGAGACCCAGTACTTC
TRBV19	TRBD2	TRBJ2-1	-	CASTVAGGRGEQFF	TGTGCCAGTACCGTAGCGGGGGGGCGAGGAGAGCAGTTCTTC
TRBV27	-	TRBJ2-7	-	CASSFKDSSYEQYF	TGTGCCAGCAGTTTTAAGGACAGCTCCTACGAGCAGTACTTC
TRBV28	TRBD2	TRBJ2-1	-	CASSVLSGGALDEQFF	TGTGCCAGCAGTGTCCTTAGCGGGGGGGCCTTGGATGAGCAGTTCTTC
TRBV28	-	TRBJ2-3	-	CASSFRVGTATSTDTQYF	TGTGCCAGCAGTTTTCGTGTCGGAACAGCAACTAGCACAGATACGCAGTATTTT
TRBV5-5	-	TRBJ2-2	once	CASSFWTANTGELFF	TGTGCCAGCAGCTTTTGGACAGCGAACACCGGGGAGCTGTTTTTT
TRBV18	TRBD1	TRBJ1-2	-	CASSPRTGSENYGYTF	TGTGCCAGCTCACCACGGACAGGGTCGGAGAACTATGGCTACACCTTC
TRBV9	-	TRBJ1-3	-	CASSGGLISGNTIYF	TGTGCCAGCAGCGGTGGACTGATCTCTGGAAACACCATATATTTT
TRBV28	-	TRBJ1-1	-	CASSFRGGNTEAFF	TGTGCCAGCAGTTTCAGGGGCGGGAACACTGAAGCTTTCTTT
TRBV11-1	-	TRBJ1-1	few	CASSLGAGAEAFF	TGTGCCAGCAGCTTAGGCGCAGGGGCTGAAGCTTTCTTT
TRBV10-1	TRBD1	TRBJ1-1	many	CASSRGGQATEAFF	TGCGCCAGCAGTCGAGGGGGACAGGCGACTGAAGCTTTCTTT
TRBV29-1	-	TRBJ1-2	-	CSVEGMESGYTF	TGCAGCGTTGAGGGCATGGAATCTGGCTACACCTTC
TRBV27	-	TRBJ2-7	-	CASSLSAQSPYEQYF	TGTGCCAGCAGTTTATCCGCACAGTCTCCCTACGAGCAGTACTTC
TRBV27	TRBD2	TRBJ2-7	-	CASREPGGGNYEQYF	TGTGCCAGCAGGGAACCGGGAGGGGGGAACTACGAGCAGTACTTC
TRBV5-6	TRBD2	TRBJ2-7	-	CASSLGLAGGLYEQYF	TGTGCCAGCAGCTTGGGACTAGCGGGGGGGCTCTACGAGCAGTACTTC
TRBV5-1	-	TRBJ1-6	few	CASKSRANSPLHF	TGCGCCAGCAAGTCGAGGGCTAATTCACCCCTCCACTTT
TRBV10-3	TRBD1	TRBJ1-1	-	CAISTQGVTTEAFF	TGTGCCATCAGTACACAGGGGGTGACCACTGAAGCTTTCTTT
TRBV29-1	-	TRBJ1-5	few	CSVGEGVLGNQPQHF	TGCAGCGTCGGCGAGGGGGTGCTTGGCAATCAGCCCCAGCATTTT
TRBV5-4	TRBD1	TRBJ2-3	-	CASSLSAGGDTQYF	TGTGCCAGCAGCTTGTCGGCAGGGGGAGATACGCAGTATTTT
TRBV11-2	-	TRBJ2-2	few	CASSRAADPKSGELFF	TGTGCCAGCAGTCGGGCAGCGGACCCCAAATCCGGGGAGCTGTTTTTT
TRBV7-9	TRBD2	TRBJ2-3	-	CASSESLAELTDTQYF	TGTGCCAGCAGCGAGTCCCTAGCGGAGCTCACAGATACGCAGTATTTT
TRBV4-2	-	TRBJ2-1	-	CASSQDIDSYNEQFF	TGTGCCAGCAGCCAAGATATAGACTCCTACAATGAGCAGTTCTTC
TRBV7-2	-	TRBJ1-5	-	CASSLVGGINQPQHF	TGTGCCAGCAGCTTAGTAGGGGGAATCAATCAGCCCCAGCATTTT
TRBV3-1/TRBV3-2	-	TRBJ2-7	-	CASSQGLQTSYEQYF	TGTGCCAGCAGCCAAGGATTACAGACCTCCTACGAGCAGTACTTC
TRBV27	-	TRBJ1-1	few	CASSFNPGGAQGEAFF	TGTGCCAGCAGTTTCAATCCCGGGGGGGCCCAAGGTGAAGCTTTCTTT
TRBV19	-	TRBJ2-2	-	CASLGPGELFF	TGTGCCAGTCTTGGGCCCGGGGAGCTGTTTTTT
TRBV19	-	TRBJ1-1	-	CASSRGHLNTEAFF	TGTGCCAGTAGTAGGGGACACTTGAACACTGAAGCTTTCTTT
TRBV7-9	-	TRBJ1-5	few	CASSLGGGEDQPQHF	TGTGCCAGCAGCTTAGGGGGAGGAGAAGATCAGCCCCAGCATTTT
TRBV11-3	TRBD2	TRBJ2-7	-	CASSLGGGYEQYF	TGTGCCAGCAGCTTGGGCGGGGGCTACGAGCAGTACTTC
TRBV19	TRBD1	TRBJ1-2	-	CASSPTGTGGLIYGYTF	TGTGCCAGTAGTCCAACCGGGACAGGGGGCCTAATATATGGCTACACCTTC
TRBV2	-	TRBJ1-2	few	CASSEGDTIYGYTF	TGTGCCAGCAGTGAAGGGGACACTATCTATGGCTACACCTTC
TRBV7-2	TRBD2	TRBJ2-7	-	CASSLAGSTEWAGGHYEQYF	TGTGCCAGCAGCTTAGCGGGCAGTACAGAATGGGCGGGGGGGCACTACGAGCAGTACTTC
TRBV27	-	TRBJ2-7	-	CASSFQGGGYEQYF	TGTGCCAGCAGTTTCCAGGGAGGGGGCTACGAGCAGTACTTC
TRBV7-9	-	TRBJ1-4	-	CASSSRTDHNEKLFF	TGTGCCAGCAGCTCCCGGACAGACCATAATGAAAAACTGTTTTTT
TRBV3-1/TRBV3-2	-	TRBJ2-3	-	CASSQSANTQYF	TGTGCCAGCAGCCAAAGCGCGAATACGCAGTATTTT
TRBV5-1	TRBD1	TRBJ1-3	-	CASSLPKWDSSGNTIYF	TGCGCCAGCAGCTTGCCCAAATGGGACAGCTCTGGAAACACCATATATTTT
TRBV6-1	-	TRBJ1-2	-	CASSSPTGYYGYTF	TGTGCCAGCAGTTCTCCCACAGGGTACTATGGCTACACCTTC
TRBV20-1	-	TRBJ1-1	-	CSAIQNTEAFF	TGCAGTGCCATTCAGAACACTGAAGCTTTCTTT
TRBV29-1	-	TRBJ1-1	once	CSPYGGVTEAFF	TGCAGCCCCTACGGGGGAGTCACTGAAGCTTTCTTT
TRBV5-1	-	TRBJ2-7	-	CASRENSYEQYF	TGCGCCAGCAGGGAGAACTCCTACGAGCAGTACTTC
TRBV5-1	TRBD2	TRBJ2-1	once	CASTDLTSGRNEQFF	TGCGCCAGCACCGACTTGACTAGCGGGCGTAATGAGCAGTTCTTC
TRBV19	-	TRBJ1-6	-	CASQGGLLGHPFDRSSYNSPLHF	TGTGCCAGCCAAGGTGGGCTTTTGGGACACCCGTTCGACCGTAGCTCCTATAATTCACCCCTCCACTTT
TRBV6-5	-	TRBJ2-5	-	CASSYVPSRETQYF	TGTGCCAGCAGTTACGTTCCCTCTAGAGAGACCCAGTACTTC
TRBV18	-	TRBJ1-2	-	CASSPGPANLNYGYTF	TGTGCCAGCTCACCAGGGCCAGCTAACCTTAACTATGGCTACACCTTC
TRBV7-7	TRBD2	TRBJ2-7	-	CASSPLGLAGYEQYF	TGTGCCAGCAGCCCCTTAGGGCTAGCGGGCTACGAGCAGTACTTC
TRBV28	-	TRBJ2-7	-	CASSFRANEQYF	TGTGCCAGCAGCTTCAGGGCCAACGAGCAGTACTTC
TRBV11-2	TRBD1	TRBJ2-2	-	CASSSRTGGNTGELFF	TGTGCCAGCAGCTCCCGGACAGGGGGCAATACCGGGGAGCTGTTTTTT
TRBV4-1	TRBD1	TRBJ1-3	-	CASSQEGGQGDTIYF	TGCGCCAGCAGCCAAGAAGGCGGACAGGGAGACACCATATATTTT
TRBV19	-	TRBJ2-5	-	CASSPGTPLVSQYF	TGTGCCAGTAGTCCCGGGACTCCCCTTGTCTCCCAGTACTTC
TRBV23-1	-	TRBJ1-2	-	CASSQLPGLIFLGYTF	TGCGCCAGCAGTCAATTACCGGGACTTATCTTTCTCGGCTACACCTTC
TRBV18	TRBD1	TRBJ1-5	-	CASSSGGGNQPQHF	TGTGCCAGCTCGTCAGGGGGCGGCAATCAGCCCCAGCATTTT
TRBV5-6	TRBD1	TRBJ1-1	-	CASSLTGGVEAFF	TGTGCCAGCAGTTTGACAGGGGGAGTGGAAGCTTTCTTT
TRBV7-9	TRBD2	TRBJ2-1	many	CASSKSPGLAGSYNEQFF	TGTGCCAGCAGCAAGAGCCCGGGACTAGCGGGGAGTTACAATGAGCAGTTCTTC